These 26 T cell receptor beta chains originate from one sample sequenced in a study of blood T cell repertoires in COVID-19. The protocol was immunoSEQ multiplex PCR, while the TCRdb copy is restricted to in-frame clones and leaves out a portion. The sample contains tens of thousands of clones, about 91% of which appear only once. What was sequenced was peripheral blood. These receptors originate from a human donor with active COVID-19. The donor label of this sample is uncertain.

The gene calls are TRBV7-9 and TRBJ1-4; D may be TRBD1 (5 bases). With 1 base removed from V and 4 bases from J, the gap between germline ends came to 16 bases. This CDR3 has 17 amino acids. CDR1 and CDR2 from the germline V gene are SEHNR and FQNEAQ (reference sequence). CDR3 in amino acids: CASSLGWVDTLNEKLFF. The CDR3 nucleotides read TGTGCCAGCAGCTTAGGGTGGGTGGACACCCTTAATGAAAAACTGTTTTTT. Full variable domain (outside the CDR3, taken from reference TRBV7-9 and TRBJ1-4): DTGVSQNPRHKITKRGQNVTFRCDPISEHNRLYWYRQTLGQGPEFLTYFQNEAQLEKSRLLSDRFSAERPKGSFSTLEIQRTEQGDSAMYLCASSLGWVDTLNEKLFFGSGTQLSVL.

The chain carries TRBV15 and TRBJ1-5; D uncertain. CDR1 and CDR2 from the germline V gene are LNHNV and YYDKDF (reference sequence). The CDR3 contains 13 residues. V was trimmed by 0 bases and J by 4 bases, leaving 4 bases between them. DNA for the CDR3: TGTGCCACCAGCAGAGATCTTAATCAGCCCCAGCATTTT. This gives the protein CATSRDLNQPQHF.

This clone appeared a single time. V gene TRBV19 combines with J gene TRBJ2-7, with 7 bases lining up with TRBD1. The CDR3 covers 15 residues. The V gene's germline CDR1 is LNHDA and CDR2 SQIVND (reference sequence). V was clipped by 3 bases and J by 4 bases; unmatched bases: 9. CDR3 bases: TGTGCCAGTAGTATTCGCGAGGGGGCTGGGTACGAGCAGTACTTC. As protein: CASSIREGAGYEQYF.

The genes are TRBV9 and TRBJ2-7; 7 bases align to TRBD1. The CDR3 length is 14 residues. Per germline, CDR1 SGDLS and CDR2 YYNGEE. The trim removed 4 bases at V and 4 bases at J, leaving 8 bases unmatched. The CDR3 region has the DNA TGTGCCAGCAGCCCCCACAGGGGCGAATACGAGCAGTACTTC. Translated, it gives CASSPHRGEYEQYF.

The chain recombines TRBV9 with TRBJ1-1, with 9 bases fitting TRBD1. This CDR3 has 15 amino acids. Losses at the gene ends were 4 bases for V and 4 bases for J; bases not matched to a gene: 8. The germline gives CDR1 SGDLS, CDR2 YYNGEE. The CDR3 spells CASSFQPTGGTEAFF. CDR3 sequence (DNA): TGTGCCAGCAGCTTCCAACCGACAGGGGGCACTGAAGCTTTCTTT.

The chain couples TRBV4-1 to TRBJ1-3; D not certain. CDR3 length: 16 residues. V lost 0 bases and J 0 bases, leaving 9 bases between the germline ends. The germline V gene encodes CDR1 MGHRA and CDR2 YSYEKL. The CDR3 region is CASSQDSLGSGNTIYF. Written as DNA, the CDR3 is TGCGCCAGCAGCCAAGACTCCCTAGGCTCTGGAAACACCATATATTTT.

The chain joins TRBV4-3 to TRBJ1-4; 7 nucleotides agree with TRBD1. Germline-derived CDR1 and CDR2 are LGHNA and YSLEER. Trimming at V came to 1 base and at J to 1 base, leaving 9 bases not matched to a gene. The length of the CDR3 is 18 residues. The CDR3 loop is CASSQVSTGVGTNEKLFF. CDR3 sequence (DNA): TGCGCCAGCAGCCAAGTTTCTACAGGGGTGGGAACTAATGAAAAACTGTTTTTT.

This chain connects TRBV7-3 to TRBJ2-1; D perhaps matches TRBD1 (6 bases). CDR3 length equals 15 residues. Looked up from germline, CDR1 is SGHTA and CDR2 is FQGTGA. Trimming stripped 5 bases from V and 12 bases from J, with 23 bases between. CDR3 nucleotides: TGTGCCAGCAGCCAACAGGGTACAATTCGTATTGGGCAGTTCTTC. Residues: CASSQQGTIRIGQFF.

J is TRBJ2-5 and V is TRBV27, with 7 bases aligning to TRBD1. This CDR3 contains 19 residues. J lost 1 base, V lost 2 bases, and 16 bases had no gene match. From germline, CDR1 is MNHEY and CDR2 SMNVEV (reference sequence). The CDR3 here is CASSLLKTGPESSQETQYF. CDR3 nucleotides: TGTGCCAGCAGTTTACTAAAGACAGGGCCGGAGTCGTCCCAAGAGACCCAGTACTTC.

The V call is TRBV23-1, the J call TRBJ1-1, with 7 nucleotides matching TRBD1. TRBV23-1 is placed among ORFs of uncertain function. The CDR3 is 12 amino acids. Trimming at V came to 10 bases and at J to 4 bases, leaving 6 bases not matched to a gene. The CDR3 protein is CATPNRGTEAFF. The CDR3 DNA sequence: TGCGCCACCCCGAACAGGGGCACTGAAGCTTTCTTT.

The chain combines TRBV7-2 with TRBJ1-2; TRBD1 matches 10 bases. Germline CDR1 reads SGHTA; CDR2 reads FQGNSA. The CDR3 totals 14 residues. Trimming cost V 4 bases and J 5 bases; bases outside gene matches: 4. CDR3: CASSSGQGRYGYTF. CDR3 nucleotides: TGTGCCAGCAGCTCGGGACAGGGGAGGTATGGCTACACCTTC.

V gene TRBV18 combines with J gene TRBJ2-5, with D possibly TRBD2 on 5 matching bases. CDR3 size: 15 residues. Between the trimmed V and J ends, which lost 0 bases and 4 bases, there was a span of 12 bases. CDR1 KGHSH and CDR2 LQKENI come from the germline V gene. CDR3 sequence reads: CASSPPSVTTETQYF. CDR3 coding DNA: TGTGCCAGCTCACCACCTAGCGTAACTACAGAGACCCAGTACTTC.

The table lists this clone with a count of one. This chain joins TRBV6-1 and TRBJ2-7; D is perhaps TRBD1 (6 bases). Germline lookup yields CDR1 MNHNS and CDR2 SASEGT. V shed 2 bases and J shed 2 bases, with 16 bases lying between them. The CDR3 contains 16 residues. The DNA for the CDR3 is TGTGCCAGCAGTGAAAGAGGGGGAGTCCGTACCTACGAGCAGTACTTC. Amino acid sequence: CASSERGGVRTYEQYF.

The chain carries TRBV6-6 and TRBJ1-5, with D unresolved. Germline lookup yields CDR1 MNHNY and CDR2 SVGAGI (reference sequence). The V gene lost 0 bases and the J gene lost 2 bases, with 8 bases spanning the gap. The CDR3 loop spans 15 amino acids. Here the CDR3 reads CASSYSAWRNQPQHF. Written as DNA, the CDR3 is TGTGCCAGCAGTTACTCCGCCTGGCGCAATCAGCCCCAGCATTTT.

The chain recombines TRBV11-3 with TRBJ2-3; D remains ambiguous. Per the germline V gene, CDR1 is SGHNT and CDR2 is YENEEA. This CDR3 contains 13 residues. Trimming took 1 base from V and 5 from J, leaving 7 bases between them. Written as DNA, the CDR3 is TGTGCCAGCAGCTTAGGTGAGGAAGATACGCAGTATTTT. This translates into CASSLGEEDTQYF.

This CDR3 reads CASRGEGYEQYF. The CDR3 region has the DNA TGTGCCAGCAGGGGGGAGGGATACGAGCAGTACTTC. The chain links TRBV2 to TRBJ2-7; 7 bases map to TRBD2. Trimming cost V 6 bases and J 4 bases; bases outside gene matches: 3. CDR1 is SNHLY and CDR2 is FYNNEI in the germline V gene. The CDR3 has 12 residues.

V and J are TRBV7-9 and TRBJ2-1; 12 bases fit TRBD2. This CDR3 is built from 15 residues. The germline V gene has CDR1 SEHNR and CDR2 FQNEAQ (reference sequence). V lost 2 bases, J lost 8 bases, and 4 bases stayed unmatched. The CDR3, as DNA: TGTGCCAGCAGCTTATCTAGCGGGAGGGCCGATGAGCAGTTCTTC. It encodes CASSLSSGRADEQFF.

Only one count was recorded for this clone. This chain links TRBV7-2 with TRBJ2-1; perhaps TRBD2 as D (5 bases). V was cut by 2 bases and J by 10 bases, with 15 bases left in between. Germline V gives CDR1 SGHTA, CDR2 FQGNSA. The CDR3 loop spans 14 amino acids. Written as DNA, the CDR3 is TGTGCCAGCAGCTTAAGTACCCGCGGCGGGGAGCAGTTCTTC. Protein sequence: CASSLSTRGGEQFF.

This chain connects TRBV4-1 to TRBJ2-3; TRBD2 is a possible D gene (6 bases). The V end was cut by 0 bases, the J end by 6 bases, with 22 bases between. Germline CDR1 reads MGHRA; CDR2 reads YSYEKL. The length of the CDR3 is 18 residues. The CDR3 sequence: CASSQDRPSERVGDTQYF. CDR3 DNA: TGCGCCAGCAGCCAAGATCGCCCGTCGGAGCGGGTCGGCGATACGCAGTATTTT.

The rearrangement joins TRBV27 to TRBJ2-3, with 10 positions matching TRBD2. The V gene's germline CDR1 is MNHEY and CDR2 SMNVEV (reference sequence). Trimming removed 0 bases from V and 0 bases from J; junction bases left unmatched: 12. The CDR3 has 20 residues. The CDR3 DNA reads as TGTGCCAGCAGTTTATCTTTCGGACTAGCGGTAACCTCTAGCACAGATACGCAGTATTTT. It codes for CASSLSFGLAVTSSTDTQYF.

The V gene is TRBV28, the J gene TRBJ2-1; D is unclear. In germline, CDR1 is MDHEN, CDR2 SYDVKM. Trimming pared 2 bases from V and 7 bases from J, leaving 6 bases between. The CDR3 consists of 12 residues. CDR3 residues: CASSLLYNEQFF. The CDR3 region has the DNA TGTGCCAGCAGTTTACTGTATAATGAGCAGTTCTTC.

This clone was counted between two and nine times. The V call is TRBV6-5, the J call TRBJ1-5; 8 nucleotides match TRBD1. Germline CDR1 and CDR2: MNHEY and SVGAGI. The CDR3 sequence is 15 residues long. J lost 2 bases, V lost 6 bases, and 6 bases had no gene match. CDR3 sequence (DNA): TGTGCCAGCAGCCAGGGACAGGAAGGCAATCAGCCCCAGCATTTT. The encoded protein is CASSQGQEGNQPQHF.

The CDR3 sequence is CASYLGTSGYNEQFF. CDR3 nucleotides: TGCGCCAGCTATTTGGGGACTAGCGGCTACAATGAGCAGTTCTTC. The V gene is TRBV5-1, the J gene TRBJ2-1; 11 bases agree with TRBD2. Trimming at V came to 7 bases and at J to 3 bases, leaving 6 bases not matched to a gene. Germline values: CDR1 SGHRS, CDR2 YFSETQ. The CDR3 spans 15 residues.

This clone appeared a single time. The chain is built from TRBV28 and TRBJ2-5; a possible D gene is TRBD2 (6 bases). The CDR3 loop spans 13 amino acids. V was shortened by 5 bases and J by 3 bases, with 10 bases between the two germline ends. Germline V lookup: CDR1 MDHEN, CDR2 SYDVKM. In DNA form, the CDR3 reads TGTGCCAGCAGTGCGGGGACGGAAGAGACCCAGTACTTC. Its protein is CASSAGTEETQYF.

This chain uses TRBV5-1 with TRBJ1-4; D is unresolved. With 3 bases removed from V and 8 bases from J, the gap between germline ends came to 14 bases. The CDR3 has 14 residues. Germline CDR1 and CDR2: SGHRS and YFSETQ. This CDR3 is CASSSGEVGEKLFF. In nucleotides, the CDR3 is TGCGCCAGCAGCTCGGGAGAGGTCGGGGAAAAACTGTTTTTT.

The chain combines TRBV18 with TRBJ2-7, with a weak D call TRBD1 (5 bases). Trimming removed 3 bases at V and 5 bases at J, with 17 bases between. Looked up from germline, CDR1 is KGHSH and CDR2 is LQKENI. This CDR3 has 15 amino acids. The chain's CDR3 is CASSPPNVVGHEQYF. In nucleotides, the CDR3 is TGTGCCAGCTCACCGCCCAACGTGGTGGGGCACGAGCAGTACTTC.